This T cell receptor (beta chain) was obtained from a study of T cells in Graves' hyperthyroidism and ophthalmopathy (dated by TCRdb to the late 2010s). Background for the entire study: To identify distinguishing TCR V-J signatures, a discovery cohort of about 100 patients was used, comprising under 45 with Graves' ophthalmopathy and around 60 with stable Graves' hyperthyroidism. Whether ophthalmopathy could be predicted prospectively was tested in an independent validation cohort made up of roughly 19 hyperthyroidism patients plus 17 patients who later progressed to ophthalmopathy. For training and testing, the 100 or so patients in the discovery cohort were randomly divided in a 7:3 ratio. The study also compared thyroid tissue and blood T-cell repertoires from a handful of Graves' hyperthyroidism patients. Once sampling was done, hyperthyroidism patients were given methimazole at a starting dose of 30 mg daily, whereas ophthalmopathy patients were given high-dose intravenous methylprednisolone. TCR Vbeta CDR3 sequencing of 120 to 150 peripheral blood samples (roughly 43 ophthalmopathy, about 80 hyperthyroidism and roughly 17 progressor patients) is reported in the paper.

V loses 8 bases at its end and J loses 2 bases; junction bases beyond the gene matches: 8. The CDR3 goes from the cysteine to the phenylalanine over 13 residues. Just the 39-base CDR3 DNA is kept, in frame starting at base 1. CDR1 and CDR2, per the germline V gene, are SQVTM and ANQGSEA. Any patient with an uncontrolled infection, another autoimmune disease, pregnancy or lactation was excluded. Diagnoses relied on clinical symptoms, serum thyroxine and TRAb, thyroid ultrasound and orbital computed tomography. Total RNA was extracted using Trizol reagent, and RNA quality was assessed on an Agilent 2100 Bioanalyzer. Overall study results and their limits: Sample size was not statistically predetermined, and blinding of investigators to group allocation was not performed. Most expanded thyroid clonotypes (frequency above 0.001) were also detected in blood, a finding suggesting that blood repertoires may reflect thyroid immune responses. Ophthalmopathy was separated from stable hyperthyroidism by a 13 V-J signature model, with approximately 90% sensitivity and roughly 84% specificity obtained in cross-validation and 80%/75% obtained in testing. In validation, the model predicted progression to ophthalmopathy with roughly 66% sensitivity and 72.22% specificity, a median of around 6.6 months before onset.

TCR beta CDR3 regions were amplified from RNA transcripts. A first-round RT-PCR of the TCR CDR3 used the HTBI primer set with the Qiagen OneStep RT-PCR kit. A second multiplex PCR round built the libraries, followed by size selection and purification. Sequencing of the libraries was done on an Illumina HiSeq2000 using paired-end 100 bp reads. The paper's data handling went like this. Raw data were processed with SOAPnuke, discarding reads with adapters, uncalled bases, mean Phred below 15, or no exact constant-primer or identifier match. COPE v1.2.5 was used to merge the high-quality paired reads, and each unique nucleotide sequence was defined as a clonotype. Clonotypes were aligned to IMGT TRBV, TRBD and TRBJ reference segments using MiTCR v1.1. Analysis was restricted to V-J combinations with a frequency above 0.0001, which covered roughly 99% of repertoires. The TCS score was defined as the ratio of F50 (clonal expansion) to E x V (chaos), calculated using BLOSUM62-based TCRdist between CDR3 peptides within each V-J. Welch's t-statistics and random forest reduced roughly 500 V-J features to 10 to 15, which were used in a naive Bayes classifier (R e1071). The Morisita-Horn index was used to measure how similar the thyroid and blood repertoires were. The public reads were run again by TCRdb, first through fastp at Q25 and then through MiXCR, and only productive beta chains were kept. CDR3 protein sequences are deduplicated, and each keeps its most common genes and DNA. The V and J calls and clone size are TCRdb's, not the authors'. The sample data list about 510,000 distinct CDR3 sequences, and around 43% of these were observed just once. The top ten constitute about 43% of the sample.

Comment on this clonotype: Its antigen is not yet known. The sample holds no much larger clone one base away, and base qualities are not on file.

This clonotype was obtained from an adult woman with Graves' disease, either hyperthyroidism or ophthalmopathy (not recorded which). The specimen was peripheral blood or thyroid tissue (not recorded which). The chain is encoded by TRBV29-1 joined to TRBJ1-1, with 7 junctional bases fitting TRBD1. CDR3 loop: CSLMGTANTEAFF. The base sequence is TGCAGCTTGATGGGGACAGCAAACACTGAAGCTTTCTTT.